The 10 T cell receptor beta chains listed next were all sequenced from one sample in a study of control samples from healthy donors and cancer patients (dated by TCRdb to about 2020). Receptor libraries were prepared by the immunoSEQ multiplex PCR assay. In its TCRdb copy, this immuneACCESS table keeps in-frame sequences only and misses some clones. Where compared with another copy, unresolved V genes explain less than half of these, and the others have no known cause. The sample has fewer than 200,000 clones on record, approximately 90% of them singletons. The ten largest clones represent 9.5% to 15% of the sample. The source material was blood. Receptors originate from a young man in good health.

The CDR3: CASSLTGFYEQYF. DNA for the CDR3: TGTGCCAGCAGTTTGACAGGATTCTACGAGCAGTACTTC. The chain couples TRBV13 to TRBJ2-7, with D tentatively TRBD1 (6 bases). This CDR3 region has 13 residues. Germline V CDR1 and CDR2: PRHDT, FYEKMQ (reference sequence). Trimming left V 6 bases short and J 3 bases short, with 12 bases between.

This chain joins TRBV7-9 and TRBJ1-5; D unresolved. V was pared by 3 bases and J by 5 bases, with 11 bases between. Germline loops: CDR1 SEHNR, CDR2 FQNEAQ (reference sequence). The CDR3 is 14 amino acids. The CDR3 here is CASSFQERDQPQHF. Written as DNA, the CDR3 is TGTGCCAGCAGCTTCCAGGAACGGGATCAGCCCCAGCATTTT.

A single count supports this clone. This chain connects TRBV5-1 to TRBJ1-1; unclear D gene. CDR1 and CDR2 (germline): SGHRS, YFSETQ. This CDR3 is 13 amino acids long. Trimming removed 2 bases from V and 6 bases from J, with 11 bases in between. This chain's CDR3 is CASSLAGLSEAFF. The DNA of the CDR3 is TGCGCCAGCAGCTTAGCTGGGTTATCTGAAGCTTTCTTT. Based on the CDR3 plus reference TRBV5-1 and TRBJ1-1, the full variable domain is KAGVTQTPRYLIKTRGQQVTLSCSPISGHRSVSWYQQTPGQGLQFLFEYFSETQRNKGNFPGRFSGRQFSNSRSEMNVSTLELGDSALYLCASSLAGLSEAFFGQGTRLTVV.

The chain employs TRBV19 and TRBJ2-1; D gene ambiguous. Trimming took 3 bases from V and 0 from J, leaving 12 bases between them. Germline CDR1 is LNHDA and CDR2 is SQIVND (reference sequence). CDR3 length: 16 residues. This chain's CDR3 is CASSITLYSSYNEQFF. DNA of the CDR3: TGTGCCAGTAGTATCACCCTGTACAGCTCCTACAATGAGCAGTTCTTC.

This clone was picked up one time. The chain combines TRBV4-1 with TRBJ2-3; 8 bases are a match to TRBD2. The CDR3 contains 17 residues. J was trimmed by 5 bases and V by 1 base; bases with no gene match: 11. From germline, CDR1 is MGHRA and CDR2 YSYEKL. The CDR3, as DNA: TGCGCCAGCAGCCAAGGCTCTCTCGGACTAGCTGGAGATACGCAGTATTTT. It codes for CASSQGSLGLAGDTQYF.

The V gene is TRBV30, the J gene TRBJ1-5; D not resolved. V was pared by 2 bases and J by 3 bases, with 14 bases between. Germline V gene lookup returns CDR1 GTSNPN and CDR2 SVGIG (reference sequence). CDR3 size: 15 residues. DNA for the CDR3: TGTGCCTGGAGTCTTCGGTTATTTTCCAATCAGCCCCAGCATTTT. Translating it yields CAWSLRLFSNQPQHF.

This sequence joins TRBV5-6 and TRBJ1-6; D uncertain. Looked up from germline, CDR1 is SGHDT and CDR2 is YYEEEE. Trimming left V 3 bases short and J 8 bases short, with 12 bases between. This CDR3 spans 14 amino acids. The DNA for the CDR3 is TGTGCCAGCAGCTCTGGGGTCAGTGATTCACCCCTCCACTTT. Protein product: CASSSGVSDSPLHF.

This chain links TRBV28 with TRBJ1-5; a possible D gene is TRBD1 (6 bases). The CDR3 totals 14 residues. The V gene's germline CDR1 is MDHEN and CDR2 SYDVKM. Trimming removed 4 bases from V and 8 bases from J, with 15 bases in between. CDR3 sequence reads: CASSSLGGAKPQHF. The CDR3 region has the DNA TGTGCCAGCAGTTCCCTTGGGGGCGCGAAGCCCCAGCATTTT.

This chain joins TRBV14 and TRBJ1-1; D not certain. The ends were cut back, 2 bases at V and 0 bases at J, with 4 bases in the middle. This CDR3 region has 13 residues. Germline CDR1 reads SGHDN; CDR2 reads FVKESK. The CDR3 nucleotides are TGTGCCAGCAGCCAAACCCTGAACACTGAAGCTTTCTTT. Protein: CASSQTLNTEAFF.

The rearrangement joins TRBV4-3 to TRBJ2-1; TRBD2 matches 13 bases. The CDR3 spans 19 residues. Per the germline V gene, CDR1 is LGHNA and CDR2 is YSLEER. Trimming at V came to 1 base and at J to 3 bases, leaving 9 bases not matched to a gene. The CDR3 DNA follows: TGCGCCAGCAGCCAAGGGACTAGCGGGGGCGGTGGGGTCTACAATGAGCAGTTCTTC. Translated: CASSQGTSGGGGVYNEQFF.